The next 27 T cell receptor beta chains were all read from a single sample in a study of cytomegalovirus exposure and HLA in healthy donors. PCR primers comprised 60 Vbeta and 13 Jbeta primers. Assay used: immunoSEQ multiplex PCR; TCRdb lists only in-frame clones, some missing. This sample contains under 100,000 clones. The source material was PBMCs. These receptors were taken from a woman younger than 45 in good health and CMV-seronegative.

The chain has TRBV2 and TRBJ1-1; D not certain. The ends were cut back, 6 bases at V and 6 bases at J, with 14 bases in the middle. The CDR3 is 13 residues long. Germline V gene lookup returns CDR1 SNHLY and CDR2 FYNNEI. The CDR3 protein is CASRRQGNSEAFF. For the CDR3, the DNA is TGTGCCAGCAGACGACAAGGAAATTCTGAAGCTTTCTTT. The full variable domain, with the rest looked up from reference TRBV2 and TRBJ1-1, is EPEVTQTPSHQVTQMGQEVILRCVPISNHLYFYWYRQILGQKVEFLVSFYNNEISEKSEIFDDQFSVERPDGSNFTLKIRSTKLEDSAMYFCASRRQGNSEAFFGQGTRLTVV.

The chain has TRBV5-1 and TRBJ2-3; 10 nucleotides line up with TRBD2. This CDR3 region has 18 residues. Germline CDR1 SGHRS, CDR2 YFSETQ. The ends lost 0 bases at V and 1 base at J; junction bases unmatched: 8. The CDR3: CASSLESGGVSGTDTQYF. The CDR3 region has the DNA TGCGCCAGCAGCTTGGAGAGCGGGGGGGTGTCGGGCACAGATACGCAGTATTTT.

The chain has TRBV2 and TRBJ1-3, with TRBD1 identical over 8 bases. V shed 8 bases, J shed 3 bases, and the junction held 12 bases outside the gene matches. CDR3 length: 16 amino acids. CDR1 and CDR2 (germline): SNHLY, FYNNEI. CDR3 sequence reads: CASSLSRGPGGNTIYF. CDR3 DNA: TGTGCCAGCTCACTTTCCAGGGGGCCAGGTGGAAACACCATATATTTT.

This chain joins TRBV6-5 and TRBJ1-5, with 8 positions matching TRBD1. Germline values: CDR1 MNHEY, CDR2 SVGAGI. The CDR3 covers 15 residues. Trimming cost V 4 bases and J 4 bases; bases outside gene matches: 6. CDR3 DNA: TGTGCCAGCAGTTTGATGACAGGGGCGAATCAGCCCCAGCATTTT. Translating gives CASSLMTGANQPQHF.

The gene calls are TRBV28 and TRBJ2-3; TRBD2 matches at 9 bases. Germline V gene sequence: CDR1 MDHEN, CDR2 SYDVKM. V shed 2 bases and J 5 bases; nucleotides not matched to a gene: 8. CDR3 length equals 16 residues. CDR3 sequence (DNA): TGTGCCAGCAGTTTACGTGCGGGAGGGCCAGTAGATACGCAGTATTTT. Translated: CASSLRAGGPVDTQYF.

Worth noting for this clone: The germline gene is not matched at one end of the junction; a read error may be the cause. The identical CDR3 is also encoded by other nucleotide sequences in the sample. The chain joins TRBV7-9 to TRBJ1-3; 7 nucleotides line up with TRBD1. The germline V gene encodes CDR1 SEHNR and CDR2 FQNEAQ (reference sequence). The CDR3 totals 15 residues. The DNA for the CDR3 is TGCGCCAGCAGCCGCCTGGGACAGCCTCGAGACACCATATATTTT. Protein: CASSRLGQPRDTIYF.

The CDR3: CASRNTGELFF. For the CDR3, the DNA is TGTGCCAGTCGGAACACCGGGGAGCTGTTTTTT. V and J are TRBV7-9 and TRBJ2-2; no clear D gene. This CDR3 is built from 11 residues. The germline gives CDR1 SEHNR, CDR2 FQNEAQ (reference sequence). V was pared by 9 bases and J by 1 base, with 3 bases between.

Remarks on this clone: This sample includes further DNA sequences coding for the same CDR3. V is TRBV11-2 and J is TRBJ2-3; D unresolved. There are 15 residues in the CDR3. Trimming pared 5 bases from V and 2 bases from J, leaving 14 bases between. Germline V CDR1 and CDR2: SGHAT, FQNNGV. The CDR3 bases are TGTGCCAGCAGCCCGAGACTCGCAAACACAGATACGCAGTATTTT. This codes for CASSPRLANTDTQYF.

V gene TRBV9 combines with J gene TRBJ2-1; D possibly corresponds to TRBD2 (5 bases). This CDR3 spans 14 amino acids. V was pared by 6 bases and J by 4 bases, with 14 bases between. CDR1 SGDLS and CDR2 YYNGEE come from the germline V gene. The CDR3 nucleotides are TGTGCCAGCACCCGAGGGCCCGAATACAATGAGCAGTTCTTC. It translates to CASTRGPEYNEQFF.

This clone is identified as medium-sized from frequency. The CDR3 coding sequence is TGTGCCAGCAGTGCCCCGGGGTACGGTCAGCCCCAGCATTTT. Translating it yields CASSAPGYGQPQHF. The rearrangement joins TRBV2 to TRBJ1-5; D gene uncertain. Germline V gene sequence: CDR1 SNHLY, CDR2 FYNNEI. There are 14 residues in the CDR3. Trimming removed 4 bases at V and 6 bases at J, with 13 bases between.

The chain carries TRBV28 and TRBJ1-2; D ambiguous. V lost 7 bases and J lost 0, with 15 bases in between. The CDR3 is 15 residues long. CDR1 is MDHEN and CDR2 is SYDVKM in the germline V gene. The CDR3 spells CASTLLRRANYGYTF. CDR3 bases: TGTGCCAGCACCCTTTTACGGCGGGCTAACTATGGCTACACCTTC.

The CDR3 reads CASAPLSSYNEQFF. The DNA for the CDR3 is TGTGCCAGCGCGCCTTTAAGCTCCTACAATGAGCAGTTCTTC. The rearrangement links TRBV6-1 to TRBJ2-1, with unresolved D. The V gene's germline CDR1 is MNHNS and CDR2 SASEGT. Trimming stripped 8 bases from V and 0 bases from J, with 11 bases between. CDR3 size: 14 residues.

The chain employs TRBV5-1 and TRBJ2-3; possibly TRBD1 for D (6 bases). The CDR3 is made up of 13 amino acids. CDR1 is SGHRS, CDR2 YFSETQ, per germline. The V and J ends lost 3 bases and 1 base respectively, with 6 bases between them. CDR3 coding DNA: TGCGCCAGCAGCTCAGGGGGCACAGATACGCAGTATTTT. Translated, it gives CASSSGGTDTQYF.

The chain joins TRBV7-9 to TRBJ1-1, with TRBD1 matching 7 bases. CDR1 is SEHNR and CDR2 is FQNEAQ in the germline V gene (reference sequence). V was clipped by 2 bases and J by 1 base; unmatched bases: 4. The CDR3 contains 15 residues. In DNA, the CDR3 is TGTGCCAGCAGCTTACGACAGGGACCGAACACTGAAGCTTTCTTT. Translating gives CASSLRQGPNTEAFF.

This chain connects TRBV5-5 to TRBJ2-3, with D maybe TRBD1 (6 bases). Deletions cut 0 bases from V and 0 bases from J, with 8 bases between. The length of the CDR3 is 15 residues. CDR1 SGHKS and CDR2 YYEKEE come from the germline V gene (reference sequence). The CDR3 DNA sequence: TGTGCCAGCAGCTTGGGGCAGGGGAGCACAGATACGCAGTATTTT. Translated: CASSLGQGSTDTQYF. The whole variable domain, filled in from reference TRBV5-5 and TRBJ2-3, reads DAGVTQSPTHLIKTRGQQVTLRCSPISGHKSVSWYQQVLGQGPQFIFQYYEKEERGRGNFPDRFSARQFPNYSSELNVNALLLGDSALYLCASSLGQGSTDTQYFGPGTRLTVL.

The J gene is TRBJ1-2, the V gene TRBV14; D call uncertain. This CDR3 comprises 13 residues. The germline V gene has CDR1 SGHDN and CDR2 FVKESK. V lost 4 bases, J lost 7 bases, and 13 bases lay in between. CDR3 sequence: CASSPDRVFGYTF. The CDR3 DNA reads TGTGCCAGCAGCCCAGACCGGGTCTTTGGCTACACCTTC.

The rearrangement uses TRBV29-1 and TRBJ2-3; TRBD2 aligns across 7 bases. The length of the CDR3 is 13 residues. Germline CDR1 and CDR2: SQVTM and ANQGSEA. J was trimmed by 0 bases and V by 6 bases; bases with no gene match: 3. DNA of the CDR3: TGCAGCGTGGAGCGGGACAGCACAGATACGCAGTATTTT. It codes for CSVERDSTDTQYF.

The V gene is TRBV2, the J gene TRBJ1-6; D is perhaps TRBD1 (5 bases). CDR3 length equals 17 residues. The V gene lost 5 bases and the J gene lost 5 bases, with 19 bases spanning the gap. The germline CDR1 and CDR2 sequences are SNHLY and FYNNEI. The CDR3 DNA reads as TGTGCCAGCAGTCTTGGCGGGGCGAGGGGAGATAATTCACCCCTCCACTTT. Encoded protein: CASSLGGARGDNSPLHF.

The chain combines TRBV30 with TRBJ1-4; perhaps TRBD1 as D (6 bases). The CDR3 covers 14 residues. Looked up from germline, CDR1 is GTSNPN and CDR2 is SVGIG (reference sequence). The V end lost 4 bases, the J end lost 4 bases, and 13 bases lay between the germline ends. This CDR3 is CAWTGDRLNEKLFF. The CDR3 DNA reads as TGTGCCTGGACAGGGGACCGTCTTAATGAAAAACTGTTTTTT.

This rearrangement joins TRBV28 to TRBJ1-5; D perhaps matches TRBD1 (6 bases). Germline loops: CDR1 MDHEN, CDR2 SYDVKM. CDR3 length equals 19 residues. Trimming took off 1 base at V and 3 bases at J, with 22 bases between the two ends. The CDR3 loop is CASSLFGTPFTNVNQPQHF. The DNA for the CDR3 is TGTGCCAGCAGTTTATTTGGGACACCGTTCACCAACGTCAATCAGCCCCAGCATTTT. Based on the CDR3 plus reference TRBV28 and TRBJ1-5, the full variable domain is DVKVTQSSRYLVKRTGEKVFLECVQDMDHENMFWYRQDPGLGLRLIYFSYDVKMKEKGDIPEGYSVSREKKERFSLILESASTNQTSMYLCASSLFGTPFTNVNQPQHFGDGTRLSIL.

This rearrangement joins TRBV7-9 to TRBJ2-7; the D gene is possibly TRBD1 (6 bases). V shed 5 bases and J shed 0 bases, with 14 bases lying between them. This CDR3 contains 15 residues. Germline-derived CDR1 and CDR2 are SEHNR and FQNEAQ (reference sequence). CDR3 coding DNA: TGTGCCAGCAGCCCAGAGGGACACGGCTCCTACGAGCAGTACTTC. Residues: CASSPEGHGSYEQYF.

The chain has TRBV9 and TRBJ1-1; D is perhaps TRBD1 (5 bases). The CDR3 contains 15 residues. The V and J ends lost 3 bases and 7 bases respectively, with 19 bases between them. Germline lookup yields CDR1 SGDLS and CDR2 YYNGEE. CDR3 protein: CASSGGDALFFEAFF. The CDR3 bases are TGTGCCAGCAGCGGGGGGGACGCGCTTTTTTTTGAAGCTTTCTTT. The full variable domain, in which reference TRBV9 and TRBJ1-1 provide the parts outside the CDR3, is DSGVTQTPKHLITATGQRVTLRCSPRSGDLSVYWYQQSLDQGLQFLIQYYNGEERAKGNILERFSAQQFPDLHSELNLSSLELGDSALYFCASSGGDALFFEAFFGQGTRLTVV.

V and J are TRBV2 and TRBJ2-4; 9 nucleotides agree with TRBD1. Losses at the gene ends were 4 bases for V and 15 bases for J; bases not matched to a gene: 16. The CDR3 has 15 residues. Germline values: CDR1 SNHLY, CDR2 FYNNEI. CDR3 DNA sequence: TGTGCCAGCAGTGGAGACACAGGGGGCGCATATTGGAGGTACTTC. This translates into CASSGDTGGAYWRYF. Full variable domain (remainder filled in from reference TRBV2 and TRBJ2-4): EPEVTQTPSHQVTQMGQEVILRCVPISNHLYFYWYRQILGQKVEFLVSFYNNEISEKSEIFDDQFSVERPDGSNFTLKIRSTKLEDSAMYFCASSGDTGGAYWRYFGAGTRLSVL.

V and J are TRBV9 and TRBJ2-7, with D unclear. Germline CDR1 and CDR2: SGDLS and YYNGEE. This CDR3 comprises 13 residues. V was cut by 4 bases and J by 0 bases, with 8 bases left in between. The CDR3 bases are TGTGCCAGCAGCCGACCTAGCTCCTACGAGCAGTACTTC. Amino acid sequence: CASSRPSSYEQYF.

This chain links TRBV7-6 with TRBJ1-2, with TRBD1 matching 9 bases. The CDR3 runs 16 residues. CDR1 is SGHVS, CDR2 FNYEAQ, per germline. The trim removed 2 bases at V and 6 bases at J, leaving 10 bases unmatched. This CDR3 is CASSLSTPGQGNGYTF. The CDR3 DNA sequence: TGTGCCAGCAGCTTATCAACACCGGGACAGGGTAATGGCTACACCTTC.

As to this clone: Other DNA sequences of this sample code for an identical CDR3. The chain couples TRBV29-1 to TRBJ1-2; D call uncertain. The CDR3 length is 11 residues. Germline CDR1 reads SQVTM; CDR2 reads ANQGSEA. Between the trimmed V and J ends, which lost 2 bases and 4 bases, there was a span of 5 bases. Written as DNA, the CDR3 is TGCAGCGTTGAACGGTCCTATGGCTACACCTTC. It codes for CSVERSYGYTF.

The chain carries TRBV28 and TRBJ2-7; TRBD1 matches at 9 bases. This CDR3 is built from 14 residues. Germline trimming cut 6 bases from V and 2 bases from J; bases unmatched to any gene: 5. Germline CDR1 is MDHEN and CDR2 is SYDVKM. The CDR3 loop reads CASRGQGTPYEQYF. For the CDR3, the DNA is TGTGCCAGCAGGGGACAGGGAACCCCCTACGAGCAGTACTTC.